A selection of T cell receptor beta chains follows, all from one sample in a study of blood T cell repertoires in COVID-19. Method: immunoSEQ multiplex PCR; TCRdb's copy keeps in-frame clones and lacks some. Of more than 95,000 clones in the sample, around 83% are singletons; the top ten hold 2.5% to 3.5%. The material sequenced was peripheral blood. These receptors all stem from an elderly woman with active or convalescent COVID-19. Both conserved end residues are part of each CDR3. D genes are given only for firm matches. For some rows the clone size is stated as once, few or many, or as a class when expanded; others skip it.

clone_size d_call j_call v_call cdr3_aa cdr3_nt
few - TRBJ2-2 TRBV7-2 CASSFQASNTGELFF TGTGCCAGCAGCTTCCAGGCCTCGAACACCGGGGAGCTGTTTTTT
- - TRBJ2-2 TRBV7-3 CASSLRGSGTNTGELFF TGTGCCAGCAGCTTACGGGGAAGCGGAACGAACACCGGGGAGCTGTTTTTT
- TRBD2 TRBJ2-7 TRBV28 CASSSQAGAHSYEQYF TGTGCCAGCAGTTCCCAAGCGGGGGCCCACTCCTACGAGCAGTACTTC
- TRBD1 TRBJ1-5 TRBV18 CASSVDRALPNQPQHF TGTGCCAGCTCGGTGGACAGGGCCCTCCCTAATCAGCCCCAGCATTTT
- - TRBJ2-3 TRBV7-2 CASSSRAGFADTQYF TGTGCCAGCAGCTCCCGGGCGGGGTTCGCAGATACGCAGTATTTT
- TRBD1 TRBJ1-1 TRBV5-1 CASSQGQGRRDTEAFF TGCGCCAGCAGCCAGGGACAGGGGCGGAGGGACACTGAAGCTTTCTTT
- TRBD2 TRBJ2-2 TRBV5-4 CASSFSGGQGGELFF TGTGCCAGCAGCTTTTCGGGAGGTCAGGGCGGGGAGCTGTTTTTT
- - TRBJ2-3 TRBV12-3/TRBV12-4 CASSIRVDTQYF TGTGCCAGCAGTATCAGGGTCGATACGCAGTATTTT
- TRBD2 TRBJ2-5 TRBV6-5 CASSYSRLAGVETQYF TGTGCCAGCAGTTACTCGCGACTAGCGGGAGTGGAGACCCAGTACTTC
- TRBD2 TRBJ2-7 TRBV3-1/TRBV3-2 CASSPREGGEQYF TGTGCCAGCAGCCCCCGGGAGGGGGGCGAGCAGTACTTC
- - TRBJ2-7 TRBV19 CASSSGPPYEQYF TGTGCCAGTAGTAGCGGGCCCCCCTACGAGCAGTACTTC
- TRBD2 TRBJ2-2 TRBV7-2 CASSSSSGLLSGELFF TGTGCCAGCAGCTCCTCTAGCGGACTTTTATCCGGGGAGCTGTTTTTT
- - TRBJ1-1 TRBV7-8 CASSLGNGVEAFF TGTGCCAGCAGCTTAGGAAACGGGGTTGAAGCTTTCTTT
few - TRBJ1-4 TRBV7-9 CASANSYNEKLFF TGTGCCAGCGCTAACAGCTATAATGAAAAACTGTTTTTT
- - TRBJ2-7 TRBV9 CASSPTPGGSYEQYF TGTGCCAGCAGCCCAACCCCCGGGGGCTCCTACGAGCAGTACTTC
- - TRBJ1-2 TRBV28 CASSSVRRNYGYTF TGTGCCAGCAGTTCGGTTCGCCGTAACTATGGCTACACCTTC
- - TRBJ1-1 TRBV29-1 CSAETANTEAFF TGCAGCGCCGAGACAGCGAACACTGAAGCTTTCTTT
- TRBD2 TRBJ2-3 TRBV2 CASLGLAGLSTDTQYF TGTGCCAGCCTTGGACTAGCGGGTCTGAGCACAGATACGCAGTATTTT